One and the same sample provided the 27 T cell receptor beta chains below, sequenced in a study of cytotoxic CD8 clonotypes in ibrutinib-treated CLL. Method: immunoSEQ multiplex PCR; TCRdb's copy keeps in-frame clones and lacks some. In the table there are about 18,000 clones, about 86% of which are singletons. The sample in question was PBMCs, obtained before ibrutinib treatment. The receptors were sampled from a human donor with chronic lymphocytic leukemia.

This sequence joins TRBV5-1 and TRBJ1-4; TRBD1 might be the D (6 bases). The CDR3 consists of 15 residues. Trimming cost V 2 bases and J 8 bases, with 16 bases left between them. Per germline, CDR1 SGHRS and CDR2 YFSETQ. The CDR3 protein is CASSLTGYNMEKLFF. DNA of the CDR3: TGCGCCAGCAGCTTAACAGGGTATAATATGGAAAAACTGTTTTTT. Full variable domain (remainder filled in from reference TRBV5-1 and TRBJ1-4): KAGVTQTPRYLIKTRGQQVTLSCSPISGHRSVSWYQQTPGQGLQFLFEYFSETQRNKGNFPGRFSGRQFSNSRSEMNVSTLELGDSALYLCASSLTGYNMEKLFFGSGTQLSVL.

The CDR3 loop reads CASSSAGSPGEQFF. CDR3 sequence (DNA): TGTGCCAGCAGCTCGGCAGGGAGTCCGGGAGAGCAGTTCTTC. The chain has TRBV7-9 and TRBJ2-1, with D possibly being TRBD1 or TRBD2 (5 bases each). From germline, CDR1 is SEHNR and CDR2 FQNEAQ (reference sequence). The ends were cut back, 4 bases at V and 10 bases at J, with 17 bases in the middle. The CDR3 covers 14 residues.

The V call is TRBV5-4, the J call TRBJ2-6, with TRBD2 identical over 16 bases. Trimming removed 4 bases from V and 4 bases from J; junction bases left unmatched: 8. The CDR3 loop spans 19 amino acids. CDR1 and CDR2 (germline): SGHNT, YYREEE (reference sequence). CDR3 bases: TGTGCCAGCAGCGCGACGGGACTAGCGGGAGGGCTAGGGGCCAACGTCCTGACTTTC. Translation gives CASSATGLAGGLGANVLTF.

The rearrangement links TRBV19 to TRBJ1-5; D perhaps matches TRBD1 (6 bases). The CDR3 has 12 residues. The V and J ends lost 5 bases and 9 bases respectively, with 11 bases between them. CDR1 is LNHDA, CDR2 SQIVND, per germline (reference sequence). The CDR3 nucleotides are TGTGCCAGTAGTGCACAACAGGGGCCCCAGCATTTT. Residues: CASSAQQGPQHF.

The CDR3 loop reads CASSLTSGQARNTIYF. In nucleotides, the CDR3 is TGTGCCAGCTCACTAACCTCGGGACAGGCCCGAAACACCATATATTTT. This chain links TRBV18 with TRBJ1-3, with 8 bases that match TRBD1. V shed 4 bases and J 5 bases; nucleotides not matched to a gene: 10. The CDR3 has 16 amino acids. Germline CDR1 and CDR2: KGHSH and LQKENI.

This clone was counted a few times. The rearrangement joins TRBV4-2 to TRBJ1-1, with D maybe TRBD1 (5 bases). Germline-derived CDR1 and CDR2 are LGHNA and YNFKEQ. CDR3 size: 16 residues. V lost 2 bases to trimming and J lost 1 base, with 14 bases between them. CDR3 DNA sequence: TGTGCCAGCAGCCAACCCCGACGGGGGGGGAACACTGAAGCTTTCTTT. Encoded protein: CASSQPRRGGNTEAFF.

The rearrangement joins TRBV19 to TRBJ2-6; D gene ambiguous. V lost 5 bases and J lost 0, with 11 bases in between. CDR1 and CDR2 from the germline V gene are LNHDA and SQIVND (reference sequence). The CDR3 covers 16 residues. CDR3 DNA: TGTGCCAGTAGTCCGGACGAATACTCTGGGGCCAACGTCCTGACTTTC. It encodes CASSPDEYSGANVLTF.

The chain joins TRBV18 to TRBJ1-1, with D unclear. CDR1 KGHSH and CDR2 LQKENI come from the germline V gene. This CDR3 region has 14 residues. V was shortened by 3 bases and J by 3 bases, with 11 bases between the two germline ends. The CDR3, as DNA: TGTGCCAGCTCACCGTATTCCGAGGACACTGAAGCTTTCTTT. Translating it yields CASSPYSEDTEAFF.

This clone occurred once. This chain uses TRBV27 with TRBJ2-1; 10 nucleotides align to TRBD2. CDR1 is MNHEY and CDR2 is SMNVEV in the germline V gene (reference sequence). The junction had 4 bases not matched to a gene; V was cut back by 3 bases and J by 5 bases. This CDR3 spans 15 amino acids. CDR3: CASSFRTSGNNEQFF. For the CDR3, the DNA is TGTGCCAGCAGTTTCAGGACTAGCGGCAACAATGAGCAGTTCTTC.

This chain connects TRBV9 to TRBJ2-3; a possible D gene is TRBD1 (6 bases). The CDR3 runs 13 residues. Germline V gives CDR1 SGDLS, CDR2 YYNGEE. The V end was cut by 1 base, the J end by 6 bases, with 9 bases between. Here the CDR3 reads CASSVWDTDTQYF. The CDR3 region has the DNA TGTGCCAGCAGCGTATGGGACACCGATACGCAGTATTTT.

The chain joins TRBV7-2 to TRBJ1-2; D is unclear. The CDR3 sequence is 11 residues long. Trimming cost V 7 bases and J 8 bases, with 11 bases left between them. The germline gives CDR1 SGHTA, CDR2 FQGNSA. The CDR3 here is CASTLEVGYTF. DNA of the CDR3: TGTGCCAGCACCCTGGAGGTGGGCTACACCTTC.

The chain recombines TRBV5-1 with TRBJ2-5, with 7 bases lining up with TRBD2. The CDR3 length is 14 residues. Trimming at V came to 3 bases and at J to 5 bases, leaving 7 bases not matched to a gene. Germline V gene data show CDR1 as SGHRS and CDR2 as YFSETQ. The CDR3, as DNA: TGCGCCAGCAGCTCAGGCGGGAGCCATGAGACCCAGTACTTC. It yields the protein CASSSGGSHETQYF.

The rearrangement links TRBV7-2 to TRBJ1-2; D remains ambiguous. The length of the CDR3 is 12 residues. Germline CDR1 reads SGHTA; CDR2 reads FQGNSA. The V and J ends lost 1 base and 2 bases respectively, with 2 bases between them. This CDR3 reads CASSLGNYGYTF. The DNA of the CDR3 is TGTGCCAGCAGCTTAGGGAACTATGGCTACACCTTC.

Written as DNA, the CDR3 is TGTGCCAGCAGCAGGACTAGCGGGTCCTACAATGAGCAGTTCTTC. Amino acid sequence: CASSRTSGSYNEQFF. This sequence joins TRBV7-9 and TRBJ2-1; 11 positions match TRBD2. The germline CDR1 and CDR2 sequences are SEHNR and FQNEAQ (reference sequence). This CDR3 is 15 amino acids long. V trimming: 5 bases; J trimming: 1 base; junction bases outside the gene matches: 1. Full variable domain (outside the CDR3, taken from reference TRBV7-9 and TRBJ2-1): DTGVSQNPRHKITKRGQNVTFRCDPISEHNRLYWYRQTLGQGPEFLTYFQNEAQLEKSRLLSDRFSAERPKGSFSTLEIQRTEQGDSAMYLCASSRTSGSYNEQFFGPGTRLTVL.

This sequence joins TRBV27 and TRBJ1-2, with D maybe TRBD1 (6 bases). Trimming took 5 bases from V and 8 from J, leaving 15 bases between them. CDR1 MNHEY and CDR2 SMNVEV come from the germline V gene (reference sequence). The CDR3 runs to 13 residues. As DNA, the CDR3 is TGTGCCAGCAGTCACCCAGGGGTAGCCGGCTACACCTTC. It codes for CASSHPGVAGYTF.

This sequence joins TRBV27 and TRBJ1-5, with 9 bases matching TRBD1. Trimming took 4 bases from V and 1 from J; bases not matched to a gene: 2. The CDR3 is 15 amino acids. Germline CDR1 reads MNHEY; CDR2 reads SMNVEV (reference sequence). CDR3 DNA sequence: TGTGCCAGCAGTTCGGGACAGGGAAGCAATCAGCCCCAGCATTTT. This codes for CASSSGQGSNQPQHF.

The chain couples TRBV4-3 to TRBJ2-5; D unresolved. This CDR3 spans 16 amino acids. Germline values: CDR1 LGHNA, CDR2 YSLEER. The V gene lost 2 bases and the J gene lost 2 bases, with 15 bases spanning the gap. CDR3 DNA sequence: TGCGCCAGCAGCCAAACCGCCCCCAGGCAACAAGAGACCCAGTACTTC. Translating it yields CASSQTAPRQQETQYF.

The chain links TRBV4-1 to TRBJ2-7, with D perhaps TRBD2 (6 bases). The CDR3 extends over 16 amino acids. In germline, CDR1 is MGHRA, CDR2 YSYEKL. The ends were cut back, 2 bases at V and 5 bases at J, with 19 bases in the middle. The CDR3 is CASSQTPGVNGDEQYF. As DNA, the CDR3 is TGCGCCAGCAGCCAAACCCCGGGAGTAAACGGAGACGAGCAGTACTTC.

The chain carries TRBV5-1 and TRBJ1-1; D is uncertain. V lost 0 bases, J lost 0 bases, and 6 bases lay in between. The CDR3 covers 14 residues. Per the germline V gene, CDR1 is SGHRS and CDR2 is YFSETQ. This chain's CDR3 is CASSLGLMNTEAFF. The CDR3 DNA follows: TGCGCCAGCAGCTTGGGCCTTATGAACACTGAAGCTTTCTTT.

V and J are TRBV29-1 and TRBJ2-7; D is tentatively TRBD1 or TRBD2 (5 bases each). The CDR3 runs 10 residues. Germline values: CDR1 SQVTM, CDR2 ANQGSEA. V lost 7 bases, J lost 6 bases, and 10 bases lay in between. CDR3 region: CSAQGAEQYF. The DNA of the CDR3 is TGCAGCGCCCAGGGAGCCGAGCAGTACTTC.

The chain carries TRBV7-8 and TRBJ2-7; D possibly uses TRBD1 or TRBD2 (7 bases each). The ends were cut back, 5 bases at V and 2 bases at J, with 16 bases in the middle. This CDR3 has 15 amino acids. Germline V gene lookup returns CDR1 SGHVS and CDR2 FQNEAQ. CDR3 in amino acids: CASSPRGDRPYEQYF. CDR3 DNA: TGTGCCAGCAGCCCCCGGGGGGACAGACCCTACGAGCAGTACTTC.

The V and J genes are TRBV9 and TRBJ2-1; 10 bases map to TRBD2. Trimming took 0 bases from V and 7 from J; bases not matched to a gene: 4. The germline V gene encodes CDR1 SGDLS and CDR2 YYNGEE. This CDR3 has 15 residues. The CDR3 spells CASSVASGRPNEQFF. The CDR3 nucleotides read TGTGCCAGCAGCGTAGCTAGCGGGAGACCTAATGAGCAGTTCTTC. Full variable domain (outside the CDR3, taken from reference TRBV9 and TRBJ2-1): DSGVTQTPKHLITATGQRVTLRCSPRSGDLSVYWYQQSLDQGLQFLIQYYNGEERAKGNILERFSAQQFPDLHSELNLSSLELGDSALYFCASSVASGRPNEQFFGPGTRLTVL.

The rearrangement links TRBV7-3 to TRBJ2-2; no definite D call. The germline gives CDR1 SGHTA, CDR2 FQGTGA. The CDR3 contains 16 residues. V lost 5 bases and J 0 bases, leaving 13 bases between the germline ends. The DNA of the CDR3 is TGTGCCAGCAGCCCCCTTTCGCCCACGAACACCGGGGAGCTGTTTTTT. Its protein product is CASSPLSPTNTGELFF.

This chain links TRBV6-5 with TRBJ1-1, with no clear D. CDR1 MNHEY and CDR2 SVGAGI come from the germline V gene. The V end lost 0 bases, the J end lost 0 bases, and 11 bases lay between the germline ends. This CDR3 spans 16 amino acids. CDR3 in amino acids: CASSYSRPGLNTEAFF. The CDR3, as DNA: TGTGCCAGCAGTTACTCTCGGCCGGGCTTGAACACTGAAGCTTTCTTT.

J is TRBJ2-7 and V is TRBV7-2; D is ambiguous. The CDR3 spans 12 residues. The V gene's germline CDR1 is SGHTA and CDR2 FQGNSA. Deletions cut 8 bases from V and 1 base from J, with 9 bases between. The CDR3 bases are TGTGCCAGCGGTGGCAGTTCCTACGAGCAGTACTTC. Encoded protein: CASGGSSYEQYF.

J is TRBJ2-2 and V is TRBV19, with D possibly TRBD1 on 5 matching bases. CDR1 is LNHDA, CDR2 SQIVND, per germline (reference sequence). Trimming left V 6 bases short and J 1 base short, with 9 bases between. The CDR3 consists of 14 residues. This chain's CDR3 is CASSTTGNTGELFF. The DNA of the CDR3 is TGTGCCAGTAGCACTACAGGGAACACCGGGGAGCTGTTTTTT.

The chain is built from TRBV11-2 and TRBJ2-3; D may match TRBD1 or TRBD2 (5 bases each). CDR1 is SGHAT and CDR2 is FQNNGV in the germline V gene. This CDR3 contains 18 residues. V was pared by 0 bases and J by 2 bases, with 18 bases between. CDR3 in DNA: TGTGCCAGCAGCTTAGAAGGGTTGAGGGGCGGGTTCACAGATACGCAGTATTTT. Its translation is CASSLEGLRGGFTDTQYF.